This TCR beta chain is from a study of T-cell reconstitution after alpha-beta-depleted transplantation in children (dated by TCRdb to 2016 to 2018). Turning to the overall study: Using TCR repertoire profiling, the study quantitatively followed how T-cell immune reconstitution unfolded in children after TCRalphabeta/CD19-depleted allogeneic hematopoietic cell transplantation.

The CDR3 holds 16 amino acids from the cysteine to the phenylalanine. Only CDR3 DNA is held: 48 bases, read in frame from base 1. CDR1 and CDR2, looked up from the germline V gene (reference sequence), are DFQATT and SNEGSKA. V is cut back by 0 bases and J by 5 bases, with 8 bases in the junction unmatched. Library prep was done by PCR. TCRdb lists the instrument as Illumina HiSeq 2500. TCR libraries were prepared with molecular barcoding, using unique molecular identifiers to normalize TCRbeta repertoire quantification. TCRdb reran the public reads through fastp at Q25 and MiXCR, keeping productive beta chains. Rows are unified per CDR3 protein, each entry keeping the most common DNA and genes. The sample records 450,000 to 600,000 distinct CDR3 sequences, approximately 29% of which are singletons. Of the sample, more than 2% is held by the ten largest clones. A remark on this clonotype: The specificity of this receptor is unknown. No per-base quality is available; no much larger clone lies one base away.

This TCR came from a human donor who donated a stem cell graft to a child with aplastic anemia. The V and J segments used are TRBV20-1 and TRBJ2-1; 9 bases in the middle match TRBD2. Sequenced here: PBMCs from the stem cell graft donor, sampled from the stem cell graft. The CDR3 sequence is CSARDPILAGNNEQFF. In nucleotides, the sequence is TGCAGTGCTAGAGACCCCATCCTAGCGGGAAACAATGAGCAGTTCTTC.